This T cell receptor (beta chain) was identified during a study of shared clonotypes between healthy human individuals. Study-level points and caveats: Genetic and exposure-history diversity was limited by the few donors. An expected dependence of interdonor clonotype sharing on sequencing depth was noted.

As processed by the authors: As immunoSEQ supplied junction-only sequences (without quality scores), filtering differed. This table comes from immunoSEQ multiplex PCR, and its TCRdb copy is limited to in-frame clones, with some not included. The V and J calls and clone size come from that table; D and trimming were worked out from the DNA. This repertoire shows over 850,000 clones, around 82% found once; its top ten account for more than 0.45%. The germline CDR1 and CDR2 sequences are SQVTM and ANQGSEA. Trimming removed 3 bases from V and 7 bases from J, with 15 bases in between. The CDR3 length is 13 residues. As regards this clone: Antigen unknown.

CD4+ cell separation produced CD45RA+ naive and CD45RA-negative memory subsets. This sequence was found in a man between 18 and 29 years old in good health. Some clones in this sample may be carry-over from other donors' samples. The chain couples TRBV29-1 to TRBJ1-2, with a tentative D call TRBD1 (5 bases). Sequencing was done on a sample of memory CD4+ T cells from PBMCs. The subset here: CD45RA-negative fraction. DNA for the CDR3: TGCAGCGTTGATGACCGACGGAGGGGTGGCTACACCTTC. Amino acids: CSVDDRRRGGYTF.